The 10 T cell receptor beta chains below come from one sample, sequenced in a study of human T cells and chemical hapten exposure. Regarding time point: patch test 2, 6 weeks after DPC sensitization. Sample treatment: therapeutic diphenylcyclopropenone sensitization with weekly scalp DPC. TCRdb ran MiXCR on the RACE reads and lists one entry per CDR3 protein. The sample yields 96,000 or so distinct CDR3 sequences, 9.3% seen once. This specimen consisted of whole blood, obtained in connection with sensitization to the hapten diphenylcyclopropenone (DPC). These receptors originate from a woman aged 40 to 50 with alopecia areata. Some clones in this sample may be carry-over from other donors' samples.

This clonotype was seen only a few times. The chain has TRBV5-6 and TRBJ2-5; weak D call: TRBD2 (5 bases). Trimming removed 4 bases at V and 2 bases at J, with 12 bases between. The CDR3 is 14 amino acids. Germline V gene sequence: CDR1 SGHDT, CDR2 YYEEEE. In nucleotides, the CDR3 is TGTGCCAGCAGCGTCGACGGGGTACAAGAGACCCAGTACTTC. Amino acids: CASSVDGVQETQYF.

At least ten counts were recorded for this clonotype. The CDR3 spells CAIRTSGSDEQFF. CDR3 DNA: TGTGCCATCAGGACTAGCGGGAGCGATGAGCAGTTCTTC. The J gene is TRBJ2-1, the V gene TRBV10-3; TRBD2 matches 12 bases. V was pared by 6 bases and J by 8 bases, with 2 bases of the junction left unmatched. CDR3 length: 13 residues. Germline loops: CDR1 ENHRY, CDR2 SYGVKD.

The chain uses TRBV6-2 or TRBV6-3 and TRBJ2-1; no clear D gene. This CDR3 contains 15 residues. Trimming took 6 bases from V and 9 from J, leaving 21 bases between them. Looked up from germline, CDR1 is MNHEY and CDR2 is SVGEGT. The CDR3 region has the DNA TGTGCCAGCAGCCACGACTTTTACGGCGTGGGTGAGCAGTTCTTC. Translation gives CASSHDFYGVGEQFF.

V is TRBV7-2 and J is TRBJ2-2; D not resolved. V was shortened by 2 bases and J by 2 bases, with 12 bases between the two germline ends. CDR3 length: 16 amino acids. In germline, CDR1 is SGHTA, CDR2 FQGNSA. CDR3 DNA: TGTGCCAGCAGCTTATATGGCCGAGGAAACACCGGGGAGCTGTTTTTT. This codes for CASSLYGRGNTGELFF.

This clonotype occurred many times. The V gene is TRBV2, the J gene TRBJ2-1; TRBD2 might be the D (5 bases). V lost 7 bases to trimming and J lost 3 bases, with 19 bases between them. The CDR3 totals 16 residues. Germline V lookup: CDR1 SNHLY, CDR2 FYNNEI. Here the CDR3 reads CASTRGSRRYYNEQFF. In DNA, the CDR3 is TGTGCCAGCACACGGGGTAGCAGACGATACTACAATGAGCAGTTCTTC.

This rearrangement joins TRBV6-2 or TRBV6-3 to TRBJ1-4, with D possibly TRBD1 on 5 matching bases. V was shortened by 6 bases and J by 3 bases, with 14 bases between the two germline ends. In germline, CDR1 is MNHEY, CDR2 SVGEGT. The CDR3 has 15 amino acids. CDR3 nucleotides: TGTGCCAGCAGGGATCCGGGACGGGCTAATGAAAAACTGTTTTTT. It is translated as CASRDPGRANEKLFF.

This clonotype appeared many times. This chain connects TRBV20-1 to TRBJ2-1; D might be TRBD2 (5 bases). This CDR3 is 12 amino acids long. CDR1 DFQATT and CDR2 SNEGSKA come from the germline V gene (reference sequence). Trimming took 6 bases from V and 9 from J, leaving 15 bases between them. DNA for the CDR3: TGCAGTGCCCCTAGCTCTTCGCCTGAGCAGTTCTTC. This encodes CSAPSSSPEQFF.

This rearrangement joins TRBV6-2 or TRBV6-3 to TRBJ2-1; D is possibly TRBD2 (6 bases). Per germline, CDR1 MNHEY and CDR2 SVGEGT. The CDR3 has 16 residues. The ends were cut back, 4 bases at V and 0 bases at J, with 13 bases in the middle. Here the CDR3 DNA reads TGTGCCAGCAGTTCCACGGACGGGAGCTCCTACAATGAGCAGTTCTTC. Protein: CASSSTDGSSYNEQFF.

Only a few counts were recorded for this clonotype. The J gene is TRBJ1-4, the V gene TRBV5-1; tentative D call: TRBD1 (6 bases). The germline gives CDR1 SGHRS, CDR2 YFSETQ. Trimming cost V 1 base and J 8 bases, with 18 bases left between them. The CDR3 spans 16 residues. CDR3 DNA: TGCGCCAGCAGCTTGTCGGATCCAGGGGCCCAAGAAAAACTGTTTTTT. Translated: CASSLSDPGAQEKLFF.

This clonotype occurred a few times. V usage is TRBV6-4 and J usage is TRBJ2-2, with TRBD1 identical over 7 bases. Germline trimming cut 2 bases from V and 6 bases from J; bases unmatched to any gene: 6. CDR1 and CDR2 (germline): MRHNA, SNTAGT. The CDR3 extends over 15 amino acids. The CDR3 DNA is TGTGCCAGCAGTGACGACAGACAGGGTCCCGGGGAGCTGTTTTTT. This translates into CASSDDRQGPGELFF.